This T cell receptor beta chain was documented in a study of post-analysis software for immune sequencing data. Study at large: Disease courses included relapsing-remitting, secondary progressive and progressive-relapsing multiple sclerosis. Study-wide results and limits: The normalized Chao1 diversity of multiple sclerosis patients was significantly lower than that of controls.

This clonotype was counted between two and nine times. Antigen unknown. The library was made from cDNA and included unique molecular identifiers. With roughly 1 to 10 million T cells as the source, hundreds of thousands of cDNA molecules resulted. Each CDR3 protein is one row after TCRdb ran MiXCR on the PCR reads. The sample holds hundreds of thousands of distinct CDR3 sequences, 25% to 30% seen once. The clonotype comes from a girl aged 5-17 years with multiple sclerosis. Material: blood.

CDR3 in amino acids: CASAGPIGGEGYTF. Here the CDR3 DNA reads TGTGCCTCAGCAGGCCCCATCGGGGGCGAGGGCTACACCTTC. The J gene is TRBJ1-2, the V gene TRBV7-6; a possible D gene is TRBD1 (6 bases). Trimming pared 11 bases from V and 8 bases from J, leaving 24 bases between. The CDR3 runs to 14 residues. The germline CDR1 and CDR2 sequences are SGHVS and FNYEAQ.